This TCR beta chain was sequenced for a study of PD-1 blockade in classical Hodgkin lymphoma. Overall study findings and caveats: Whatever underlies the repertoire differences (possibly disease activity or prior therapy) remains undefined. Newly diagnosed patients were reported to exhibit reduced baseline TCR diversity relative to healthy donors.

Time point of the sample: newly diagnosed, previously untreated cHL patient sample. Using magnetic negative selection, the CD4+ T cells were separated out of thawed PBMCs. With respect to this clone: Its target is not known.

Profiled with immunoSEQ multiplex PCR; TCRdb holds only in-frame clones, not every one. This sample has 20,000 to 25,000 clones, with 90% to 95% found just once. This CDR3 has 14 residues. Trimming cost V 4 bases and J 1 base, with 8 bases left between them. Germline V gene sequence: CDR1 MNHEY, CDR2 SVGAGI. Sequenced: CD4+ T cells from blood. The origin of this receptor is a human donor with classical Hodgkin lymphoma. This chain joins TRBV6-5 and TRBJ1-3; D is undetermined. CDR3: CASSLRPSGNTIYF. CDR3 bases: TGTGCCAGCAGTTTGCGGCCATCTGGAAACACCATATATTTT.